The 25 T cell receptor beta chains in this list originate from one sample, sequenced in a study of T cells in Graves' hyperthyroidism and ophthalmopathy. RNA transcripts yielded amplified TCR beta CDR3 regions. RT-PCR in the first round (using the HTBI primer set) targeted the TCR CDR3. TCRdb passed the multiplex PCR reads through MiXCR, listing each CDR3 protein once. Of roughly 380,000 distinct CDR3 sequences listed, less than 15% are singletons. The material sequenced was blood. Receptors originate from a man between 25 and 39 years old with Graves' hyperthyroidism that later progressed to Graves' ophthalmopathy.

The chain recombines TRBV27 with TRBJ2-2; 7 bases are shared with TRBD1. From germline, CDR1 is MNHEY and CDR2 SMNVEV (reference sequence). The ends lost 5 bases at V and 4 bases at J; junction bases unmatched: 7. This CDR3 spans 15 amino acids. The chain's CDR3 is CASSLGQQGTGELFF. As DNA, the CDR3 is TGTGCCAGCAGTCTGGGACAGCAGGGCACCGGGGAGCTGTTTTTT.

The rearrangement joins TRBV20-1 to TRBJ1-5; D remains unclear. Germline lookup yields CDR1 DFQATT and CDR2 SNEGSKA (reference sequence). With 0 bases removed from V and 1 base from J, the gap between germline ends came to 13 bases. The CDR3 runs 16 residues. CDR3 DNA sequence: TGCAGTGCTAGAGATCTCGACCGAGGGAGCAATCAGCCCCAGCATTTT. Protein product: CSARDLDRGSNQPQHF.

This clonotype was observed a few times. The V and J genes are TRBV13 and TRBJ1-6; 7 positions match TRBD1. CDR3 length: 14 residues. The germline gives CDR1 PRHDT, CDR2 FYEKMQ (reference sequence). V lost 7 bases, J lost 5 bases, and 5 bases stayed unmatched. The CDR3 DNA reads as TGTGCCAGCAAAAGACAGGGCAATAATTCACCCCTCCACTTT. This encodes CASKRQGNNSPLHF. Full variable domain (remainder filled in from reference TRBV13 and TRBJ1-6): AAGVIQSPRHLIKEKRETATLKCYPIPRHDTVYWYQQGPGQDPQFLISFYEKMQSDKGSIPDRFSAQQFSDYHSELNMSSLELGDSALYFCASKRQGNNSPLHFGNGTRLTVT.

The chain joins TRBV7-2 to TRBJ1-6; D is possibly TRBD1 (5 bases). V gave up 4 bases and J gave up 8 bases, with 15 bases separating them. There are 15 residues in the CDR3. CDR1 is SGHTA, CDR2 FQGNSA, per germline. CDR3 in amino acids: CASSSHPGGDSPLHF. For the CDR3, the DNA is TGTGCCAGCAGCTCCCACCCCGGGGGGGATTCACCCCTCCACTTT.

In this sample, this clonotype turned up many times. The J gene is TRBJ2-3, the V gene TRBV7-2, with 14 bases fitting TRBD2. V lost 3 bases to trimming and J lost 4 bases; unmatched junction nucleotides: 3. This CDR3 comprises 16 residues. Germline V lookup: CDR1 SGHTA, CDR2 FQGNSA. This CDR3 reads CASSLRLAGGPDTQYF. CDR3 nucleotide sequence: TGTGCCAGCAGCTTGCGACTAGCGGGGGGGCCAGATACGCAGTATTTT.

V gene TRBV12-5 combines with J gene TRBJ1-5; D might be TRBD1 (5 bases). The germline V gene encodes CDR1 LGHNT and CDR2 FRNRAP. The CDR3 sequence is 14 residues long. V dropped 3 bases and J dropped 7 bases, with 13 bases sitting between them. The CDR3 DNA is TGTGCTAGTGGTTTTGTCGGGGGTGGACAGCCCCAGCATTTT. This codes for CASGFVGGGQPQHF.

The CDR3 bases are TGTGCCAGCAGCTGTACGGACAGGGTTTTAGGCCGCCCTGGTCCAGATACGCAGTATTTT. Amino acids: CASSCTDRVLGRPGPDTQYF. J is TRBJ2-3 and V is TRBV6-2 or TRBV6-3, with 8 positions matching TRBD1. In germline, CDR1 is MNHEY, CDR2 SVGEGT. Trimming removed 6 bases from V and 4 bases from J; junction bases left unmatched: 24. This CDR3 contains 20 residues.

This clonotype appeared a few times. V is TRBV20-1 and J is TRBJ2-7, with a weak D call TRBD2 (6 bases). The V gene lost 4 bases and the J gene lost 0 bases, with 13 bases spanning the gap. This CDR3 is built from 14 residues. Germline CDR1 DFQATT, CDR2 SNEGSKA (reference sequence). DNA of the CDR3: TGCAGTGCTAATCAGCGGGCTAGCTCCTACGAGCAGTACTTC. It is translated as CSANQRASSYEQYF.

With regard to this clonotype: The junction does not match germline at one end; this may be a read error. The chain joins TRBV28 to TRBJ1-4; D unresolved. This CDR3 is built from 14 residues. Germline V CDR1 and CDR2: MDHEN, SYDVKM. The CDR3 is CSSSLRTVNEKLFF. The DNA of the CDR3 is TGTTCCAGCAGTTTAAGAACAGTCAATGAAAAACTGTTTTTT.

This clonotype was observed a handful of times. J is TRBJ2-1 and V is TRBV5-8, with 12 bases lining up with TRBD2. The CDR3 extends over 16 amino acids. With 1 base clipped from V and 7 bases from J, the junction kept 6 bases outside the gene matches. CDR1 and CDR2 from the germline V gene are SGHTS and YDEGEE. CDR3 sequence: CASSLLAGGPRNEQFF. The CDR3 DNA is TGTGCCAGCAGCTTGCTAGCGGGGGGGCCGAGAAATGAGCAGTTCTTC. Together with reference TRBV5-8 and TRBJ2-1, the CDR3 gives the full variable domain: EAGVTQSPTHLIKTRGQQATLRCSPISGHTSVYWYQQALGLGLQFLLWYDEGEERNRGNFPPRFSGRQFPNYSSELNVNALELEDSALYLCASSLLAGGPRNEQFFGPGTRLTVL.

The chain links TRBV10-3 to TRBJ2-1, with 8 bases fitting TRBD2. J gave up 3 bases and V 0 bases, and 4 bases lay outside the gene matches. CDR1 is ENHRY and CDR2 is SYGVKD in the germline V gene. The CDR3 sequence is 16 residues long. CDR3 amino acids: CAISESSSGVYNEQFF. The DNA for the CDR3 is TGTGCCATCAGTGAGTCGAGTAGCGGGGTCTACAATGAGCAGTTCTTC.

This clonotype has at least ten counts. This sequence joins TRBV2 and TRBJ2-2, with 7 bases matching TRBD2. CDR1 and CDR2 from the germline V gene are SNHLY and FYNNEI. V dropped 8 bases and J dropped 8; count of bases not matched to a gene: 11. This CDR3 is built from 14 residues. DNA of the CDR3: TGTGCCAGCGGGGGGGGTTCAACACCGGGGGAGCTGTTTTTT. Amino acid sequence: CASGGGSTPGELFF.

The sample holds many counts of this clonotype. The V gene is TRBV30, the J gene TRBJ2-1, with TRBD1 matching over 8 bases. Looked up from germline, CDR1 is GTSNPN and CDR2 is SVGIG (reference sequence). The junction had 8 bases not matched to a gene; V was cut back by 8 bases and J by 8 bases. The CDR3 is made up of 12 amino acids. The DNA for the CDR3 is TGTGCCGGATTGACAGGGGCGTATGAGCAGTTCTTC. Protein sequence: CAGLTGAYEQFF. Full variable domain (remainder filled in from reference TRBV30 and TRBJ2-1): SQTIHQWPATLVQPVGSPLSLECTVEGTSNPNLYWYRQAAGRGLQLLFYSVGIGQISSEVPQNLSASRPQDRQFILSSKKLLLSDSGFYLCAGLTGAYEQFFGPGTRLTVL.

In this sample, this clonotype turned up many times. The chain has TRBV7-9 and TRBJ1-6, with unresolved D. Germline loops: CDR1 SEHNR, CDR2 FQNEAQ (reference sequence). V gave up 3 bases and J gave up 7 bases, with 10 bases separating them. The CDR3 length is 14 residues. The chain's CDR3 is CASSFSPVNSPLHF. The CDR3 nucleotides read TGTGCCAGCAGCTTTTCCCCAGTAAATTCACCCCTCCACTTT. The full variable domain, completed using reference TRBV7-9 and TRBJ1-6, is DTGVSQNPRHKITKRGQNVTFRCDPISEHNRLYWYRQTLGQGPEFLTYFQNEAQLEKSRLLSDRFSAERPKGSFSTLEIQRTEQGDSAMYLCASSFSPVNSPLHFGNGTRLTVT.

The rearrangement uses TRBV10-2 and TRBJ1-3, with no clear D. The germline CDR1 and CDR2 sequences are WSHSY and SAAADI. The CDR3 is 15 residues long. V was trimmed by 2 bases and J by 0 bases, leaving 8 bases between them. As DNA, the CDR3 is TGCGCCAGCAGTGAGAGGGAGATCTCTGGAAACACCATATATTTT. This sequence encodes CASSEREISGNTIYF.

This clonotype was picked up a small number of times. This chain joins TRBV5-1 and TRBJ2-7; D could derive from TRBD1 or TRBD2 (6 bases each). The CDR3 is 14 amino acids. Germline V gives CDR1 SGHRS, CDR2 YFSETQ. V dropped 2 bases and J dropped 3 bases, with 12 bases sitting between them. The CDR3 nucleotides read TGCGCCAGCAGCTTTAATGGGGGGCTCTACGAGCAGTACTTC. It is translated as CASSFNGGLYEQYF.

This clonotype was counted ten times or more. The rearrangement uses TRBV12-5 and TRBJ1-1; unclear D gene. This CDR3 is built from 10 residues. V lost 2 bases and J 5 bases, leaving 0 bases between the germline ends. The germline V gene encodes CDR1 LGHNT and CDR2 FRNRAP. Here the CDR3 DNA reads TGTGCTAGTGGTTTGACTGAAGCTTTCTTT. Translated: CASGLTEAFF.

In the case of this clonotype: The junction departs from germline at one end; a sequencing error may be responsible. This chain connects TRBV4-1 to TRBJ1-1, with D perhaps matching TRBD1 (6 bases). CDR1 MGHRA and CDR2 YSYEKL come from the germline V gene. This CDR3 has 15 residues. The CDR3 DNA reads as TGCGCCAGCAGCCACATGACAGGCCGGAACACTGAAGCTCTCTTT. This encodes CASSHMTGRNTEALF.

Comments on this clonotype: A much bigger clone sits one base away, suggesting this may be a read error. The chain couples TRBV2 to TRBJ2-1; maybe TRBD1 (6 bases). CDR1 is SNHLY and CDR2 is FYNNEI in the germline V gene. The CDR3 runs to 12 residues. The CDR3 is CASRDRSNERFF. CDR3 bases: TGTGCCAGCAGAGACAGGTCGAATGAGCGGTTCTTC.

The J gene is TRBJ2-1, the V gene TRBV27; TRBD2 matches 10 bases. The V and J ends lost 5 bases and 3 bases, in that order; junction bases with no gene match: 4. This CDR3 is 15 amino acids long. CDR1 and CDR2 from the germline V gene are MNHEY and SMNVEV (reference sequence). In nucleotides, the CDR3 is TGTGCCAGCAGTAAGAAGCGGGGGGGCTACAATGAGCAGTTCTTC. Its translation is CASSKKRGGYNEQFF.

CDR3 sequence (DNA): TGTGCCAGCAGCCGACTAGCGGGGGATCCCTACAATGAGCAGTTCTTC. Its translation: CASSRLAGDPYNEQFF. The chain links TRBV11-2 to TRBJ2-1; 12 nucleotides match TRBD2. V lost 5 bases and J lost 2; bases outside the gene matches: 4. Germline V gene sequence: CDR1 SGHAT, CDR2 FQNNGV. The CDR3 has 16 amino acids.

This clonotype was picked up many times. V is TRBV5-1 and J is TRBJ1-2, with D perhaps matching TRBD1 (6 bases). V was shortened by 6 bases and J by 2 bases, with 11 bases between the two germline ends. The CDR3 consists of 13 residues. CDR1 is SGHRS, CDR2 YFSETQ, per germline. The CDR3 sequence is CASKDSDNYGYTF. The CDR3 bases are TGCGCCAGCAAGGACAGCGACAACTATGGCTACACCTTC.

The chain combines TRBV29-1 with TRBJ2-3, with D possibly TRBD1 on 6 matching bases. V lost 2 bases to trimming and J lost 4 bases, with 16 bases between them. This CDR3 region has 15 residues. Germline CDR1 is SQVTM and CDR2 is ANQGSEA. DNA of the CDR3: TGCAGCGTTGAAAAGAGTTCAGGGGTTTCAGATACGCAGTATTTT. It translates to CSVEKSSGVSDTQYF.

This clonotype was counted a few times. This chain links TRBV19 with TRBJ1-3; D ambiguous. In germline, CDR1 is LNHDA, CDR2 SQIVND (reference sequence). The CDR3 is 13 residues long. V was clipped by 6 bases and J by 0 bases, with 6 bases between them. The CDR3: CASSIRSGNTIYF. The CDR3 nucleotides read TGTGCCAGTAGCATCCGCTCTGGAAACACCATATATTTT.

The rearrangement joins TRBV19 to TRBJ2-7; 9 bases are shared with TRBD1. The CDR3 is 13 residues long. Germline loops: CDR1 LNHDA, CDR2 SQIVND (reference sequence). V trimming: 5 bases; J trimming: 6 bases; junction bases outside the gene matches: 5. CDR3 sequence reads: CASSPGTGIEQYF. In DNA form, the CDR3 reads TGTGCCAGTAGTCCCGGGACAGGGATCGAGCAGTACTTC.